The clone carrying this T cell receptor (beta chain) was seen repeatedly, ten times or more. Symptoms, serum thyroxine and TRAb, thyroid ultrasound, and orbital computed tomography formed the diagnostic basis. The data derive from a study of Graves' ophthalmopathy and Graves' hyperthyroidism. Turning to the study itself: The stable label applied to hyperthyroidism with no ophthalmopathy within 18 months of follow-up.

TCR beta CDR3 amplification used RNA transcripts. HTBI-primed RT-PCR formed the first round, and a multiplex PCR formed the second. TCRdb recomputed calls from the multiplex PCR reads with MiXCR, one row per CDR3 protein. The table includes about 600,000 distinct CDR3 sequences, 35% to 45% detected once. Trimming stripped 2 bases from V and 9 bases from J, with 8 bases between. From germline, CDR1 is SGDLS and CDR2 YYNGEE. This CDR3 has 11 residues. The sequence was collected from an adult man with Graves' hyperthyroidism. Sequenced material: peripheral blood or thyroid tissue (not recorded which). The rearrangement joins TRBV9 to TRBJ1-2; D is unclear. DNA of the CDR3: TGTGCCAGCAGCGTCCTCAGTCGCTACACCTTC. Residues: CASSVLSRYTF.